This T cell receptor beta chain comes out of a study of blood T cell repertoires in COVID-19. In germline, CDR1 is SGHKS, CDR2 YYEKEE (reference sequence). Trimming removed 1 base at V and 4 bases at J, with 15 bases between. The CDR3 is 15 amino acids. Measured with immunoSEQ multiplex PCR; TCRdb has only the in-frame clones, and not every one. Of 300,000 to 350,000 clones in the sample, about 91% are singletons; the top ten hold 1.6%. The V call is TRBV5-5, the J call TRBJ2-7; TRBD2 is a possible D gene (5 bases). The receptor was isolated from a woman aged 25 to 39 with COVID-19, enrolled during active disease. Material for sequencing was peripheral blood. CDR3 protein: CASSLLSGSPYEQYV. The CDR3, as DNA: TGTGCCAGCAGCTTGCTCTCGGGGTCCCCTTACGAGCAGTACGTC.